The 8 T cell receptor beta chains in this list originate from one sample, sequenced in a study of CD8 T cells in Susac syndrome (dated by TCRdb to the late 2010s). Library creation used the immunoSEQ multiplex PCR assay. RNA was extracted with the RNeasy kit and roughly 0.45 to 1 ug was reverse transcribed using random hexamers. TCRdb applied fastp at Q25 and MiXCR to the public reads, then kept only in-frame beta chains. Identical CDR3 proteins give one entry, which carries the most common genes and DNA. The sample table shows some 200,000 distinct CDR3 sequences, and around 95% are seen once. The top ten clonotypes cover approximately 0.1% of the sample. What was sequenced was CD4+ T cells from PBMCs. The receptors shown here come from a human donor with Susac syndrome.

The J gene is TRBJ2-3, the V gene TRBV20-1; TRBD2 matches 12 bases. Germline lookup yields CDR1 DFQATT and CDR2 SNEGSKA (reference sequence). V gave up 8 bases and J gave up 4 bases; unmatched junction bases: 4. The CDR3 sequence is 13 residues long. Here the CDR3 DNA reads TGCAGTCTCGGACTAGCGGGGCCAGATACGCAGTATTTT. It translates to CSLGLAGPDTQYF.

This chain links TRBV25-1 with TRBJ1-1, with D hard to call. V was shortened by 5 bases and J by 7 bases, with 14 bases between the two germline ends. The germline V gene encodes CDR1 MGHDK and CDR2 SYGVNS. The CDR3 is made up of 13 amino acids. Here the CDR3 reads CASSSSAGVEAFF. The CDR3 coding sequence is TGTGCCAGCAGTTCCTCGGCCGGGGTTGAAGCTTTCTTT.

V gene TRBV9 combines with J gene TRBJ2-7; 8 bases map to TRBD1. Germline V lookup: CDR1 SGDLS, CDR2 YYNGEE. Germline trimming cut 0 bases from V and 7 bases from J; bases unmatched to any gene: 9. The CDR3 runs to 15 residues. For the CDR3, the DNA is TGTGCCAGCAGCGTAGCTACTCAGGGGGCTGGAGAGCAGTACTTC. Amino acid sequence: CASSVATQGAGEQYF. Together with reference TRBV9 and TRBJ2-7, the CDR3 gives the full variable domain: DSGVTQTPKHLITATGQRVTLRCSPRSGDLSVYWYQQSLDQGLQFLIQYYNGEERAKGNILERFSAQQFPDLHSELNLSSLELGDSALYFCASSVATQGAGEQYFGPGTRLTVT.

The chain carries TRBV29-1 and TRBJ2-6; 7 bases are a match to TRBD2. V lost 3 bases and J lost 0; bases outside the gene matches: 11. This CDR3 comprises 18 residues. The germline gives CDR1 SQVTM, CDR2 ANQGSEA. The CDR3 protein is CSVDHRGEGHSGANVLTF. CDR3 in DNA: TGCAGCGTTGACCACCGAGGGGAGGGTCACTCTGGGGCCAACGTCCTGACTTTC.

V and J are TRBV2 and TRBJ1-1; 7 nucleotides line up with TRBD1. V shed 3 bases and J 5 bases; nucleotides not matched to a gene: 6. The germline gives CDR1 SNHLY, CDR2 FYNNEI. This CDR3 contains 14 residues. The CDR3 bases are TGTGCCAGCAGTGAGGGACAGATAGGGACTGAAGCTTTCTTT. Its protein is CASSEGQIGTEAFF.

The CDR3, as DNA: TGTGCCAGCAGTTACTCGAAGCAGAGGGGCTACACCTTC. Translating gives CASSYSKQRGYTF. The rearrangement uses TRBV6-5 and TRBJ1-2; D remains ambiguous. The V gene's germline CDR1 is MNHEY and CDR2 SVGAGI. The germline V and J ends were trimmed by 0 bases and 8 bases, with 10 bases remaining between them. The CDR3 loop spans 13 amino acids.

The chain carries TRBV20-1 and TRBJ1-6; D not resolved. V dropped 6 bases and J dropped 5 bases, with 17 bases sitting between them. This CDR3 spans 15 amino acids. From germline, CDR1 is DFQATT and CDR2 SNEGSKA (reference sequence). The CDR3 bases are TGCAGTGCCTCCCCGTTGGCAGGTGATAATTCACCCCTCCACTTT. It codes for CSASPLAGDNSPLHF.

This sequence joins TRBV6-5 and TRBJ1-1, with D unclear. Trimming shortened V by 7 bases and J by 0 bases, and 6 bases separated the two germline ends. CDR3 size: 12 residues. Per germline, CDR1 MNHEY and CDR2 SVGAGI. The CDR3 sequence: CASTDLNTEAFF. The DNA of the CDR3 is TGTGCCAGCACCGACTTGAACACTGAAGCTTTCTTT.